This T cell receptor (beta chain) emerged from a study of T-cell reconstitution after alpha-beta-depleted transplantation in children. The study, taken as a whole, reports: Fresh T-cell production supplied most of the T-cell counts and diversity seen one year after transplant.

With 1 base removed from V and 0 bases from J, the gap between germline ends came to 11 bases. The germline V gene encodes CDR1 SGHRS and CDR2 YFSETQ. The CDR3 consists of 15 residues. Of note for this clonotype: The antigen is undetermined.

For TCRbeta, the library was prepared with unique molecular identifiers. TCRdb fed the PCR reads into MiXCR, producing one record per CDR3 protein. The data contain 900,000 or so distinct CDR3 sequences, roughly 15% of them singletons. The sequences come from PBMCs, mostly from graft donor cells, collected 360 days after TCRalphabeta/CD19-depleted stem cell transplant. The TCR sequence derives from a male patient aged 10-17 years who had a stem cell transplant for acute lymphoblastic leukemia, so the T cells may come from the graft donor. The V gene is TRBV5-1, the J gene TRBJ2-7; tentatively, D is TRBD1 (6 bases). This chain's CDR3 is CASSLSLGASYEQYF. In DNA form, the CDR3 reads TGCGCCAGCAGCTTGAGCCTGGGGGCCTCCTACGAGCAGTACTTC. The whole variable domain, filled in from reference TRBV5-1 and TRBJ2-7, reads KAGVTQTPRYLIKTRGQQVTLSCSPISGHRSVSWYQQTPGQGLQFLFEYFSETQRNKGNFPGRFSGRQFSNSRSEMNVSTLELGDSALYLCASSLSLGASYEQYFGPGTRLTVT.